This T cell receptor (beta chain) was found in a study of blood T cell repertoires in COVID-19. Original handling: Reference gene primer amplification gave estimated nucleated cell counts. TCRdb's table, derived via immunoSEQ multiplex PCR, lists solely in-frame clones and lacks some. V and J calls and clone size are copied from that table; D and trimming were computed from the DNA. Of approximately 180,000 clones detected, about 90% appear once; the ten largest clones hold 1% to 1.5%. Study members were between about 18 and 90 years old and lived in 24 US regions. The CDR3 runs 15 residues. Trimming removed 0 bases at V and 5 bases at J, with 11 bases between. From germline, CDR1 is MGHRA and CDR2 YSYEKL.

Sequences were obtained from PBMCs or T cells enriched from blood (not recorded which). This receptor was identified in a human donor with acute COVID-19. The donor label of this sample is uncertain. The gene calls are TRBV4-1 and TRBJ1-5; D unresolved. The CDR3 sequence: CASSQDGGFYQPQHF. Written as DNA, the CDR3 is TGCGCCAGCAGCCAAGATGGCGGATTTTATCAGCCCCAGCATTTT.